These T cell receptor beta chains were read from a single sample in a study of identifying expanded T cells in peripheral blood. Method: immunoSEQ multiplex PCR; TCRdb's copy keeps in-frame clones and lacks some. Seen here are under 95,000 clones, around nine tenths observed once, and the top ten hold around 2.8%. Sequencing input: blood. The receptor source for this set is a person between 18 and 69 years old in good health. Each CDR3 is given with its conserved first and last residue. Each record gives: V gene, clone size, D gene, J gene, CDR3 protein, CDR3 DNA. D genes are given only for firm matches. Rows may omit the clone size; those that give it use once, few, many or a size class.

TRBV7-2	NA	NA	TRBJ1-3	CASSPLDKMRNTIYF	TGTGCCAGCAGCCCGTTAGACAAGATGCGAAACACCATATATTTT
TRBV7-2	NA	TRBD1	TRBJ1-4	CASSPRQGYGKLFF	TGTGCCAGCAGCCCTAGACAGGGGTACGGAAAACTGTTTTTT
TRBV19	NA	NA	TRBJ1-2	CASSLLSGRSYGYTF	TGTGCCAGTAGTCTACTTTCGGGCAGGAGCTATGGCTACACCTTC
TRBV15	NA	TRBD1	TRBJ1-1	CATSRETGQGRAFF	TGTGCCACCAGCAGAGAAACCGGACAGGGGCGAGCTTTCTTT
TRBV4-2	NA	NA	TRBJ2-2	CASSQDVRIRATGELFF	TGTGCCAGCAGCCAAGATGTTCGAATTCGGGCCACCGGGGAGCTGTTTTTT
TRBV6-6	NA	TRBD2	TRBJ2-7	CASSYGLAGLYEQYF	TGTGCCAGCAGTTACGGGCTAGCGGGGCTATACGAGCAGTACTTC
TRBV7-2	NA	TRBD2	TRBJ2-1	CASSLKAGGRGEQFF	TGTGCCAGCAGCTTAAAAGCGGGAGGGCGGGGTGAGCAGTTCTTC
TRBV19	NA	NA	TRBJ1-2	CASSAGAGSYGYTF	TGTGCCAGTAGTGCCGGGGCAGGCTCCTATGGCTACACCTTC
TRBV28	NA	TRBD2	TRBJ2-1	CASRLGGAGDLGEQFF	TGTGCCAGCAGATTGGGCGGGGCGGGAGATCTCGGCGAGCAGTTCTTC
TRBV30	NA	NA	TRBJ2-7	CAWIRRDSAYEQYF	TGTGCCTGGATACGGCGGGACAGTGCCTACGAGCAGTACTTC
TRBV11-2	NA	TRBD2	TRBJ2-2	CASSLVGGKLFF	TGTGCCAGCAGCTTAGTGGGAGGGAAGCTGTTTTTT
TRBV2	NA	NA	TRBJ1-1	CASSPEGGGTEAFF	TGTGCCAGCAGCCCCGAGGGGGGGGGCACTGAAGCTTTCTTT
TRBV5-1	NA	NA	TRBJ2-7	CASSLASPSYEQYF	TGCGCCAGCAGCTTGGCCTCCCCCTCCTACGAGCAGTACTTC
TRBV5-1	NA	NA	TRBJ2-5	CASSLSGEETQYF	TGCGCCAGCAGCTTGTCAGGGGAAGAGACCCAGTACTTC
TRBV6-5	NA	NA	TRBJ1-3	CASSSGVGSGNTIYF	TGTGCCAGCAGTAGCGGGGTAGGATCTGGAAACACCATATATTTT
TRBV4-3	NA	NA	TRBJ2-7	CASSQDATSYEQYF	TGCGCCAGCAGCCAAGATGCGACCTCCTACGAGCAGTACTTC
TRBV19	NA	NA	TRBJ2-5	CASSILRDETQYF	TGTGCCAGTAGTATCCTCAGGGATGAGACCCAGTACTTC
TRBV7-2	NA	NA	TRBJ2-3	CASSIGQSPDTQYF	TGTGCCAGCAGCATTGGACAGAGCCCAGATACGCAGTATTTT
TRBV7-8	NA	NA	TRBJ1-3	CASSLARGSGNTIYF	TGTGCCAGCAGCTTAGCGCGGGGTTCGGGAAACACCATATATTTT
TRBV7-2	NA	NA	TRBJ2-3	CASSLAYTDTQYF	TGTGCCAGCAGCTTAGCTTACACAGATACGCAGTATTTT
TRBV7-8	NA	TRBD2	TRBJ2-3	CASSLDLSGGTDTQYF	TGTGCCAGCAGCTTAGATCTCAGCGGGGGTACAGATACGCAGTATTTT
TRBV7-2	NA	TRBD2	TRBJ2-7	CASSRSGSYEQYF	TGTGCCAGCAGCCGGAGCGGGAGCTACGAGCAGTACTTC
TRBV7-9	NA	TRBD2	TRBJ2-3	CASSLRLAGETQYF	TGTGCCAGCAGCTTAAGACTAGCGGGCGAGACGCAGTATTTT
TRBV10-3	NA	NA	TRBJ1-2	CAITAAFDPPRGYTF	TGTGCCATCACGGCAGCTTTCGACCCCCCCCGTGGCTACACCTTC
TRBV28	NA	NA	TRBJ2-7	CASSPPFAGRSSYEQYF	TGTGCCAGCAGCCCCCCTTTTGCAGGGCGAAGTTCCTACGAGCAGTACTTC
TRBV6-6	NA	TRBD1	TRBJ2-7	CASSYRTGVAYEQYF	TGTGCCAGCAGTTACCGGACAGGGGTGGCGTACGAGCAGTACTTC
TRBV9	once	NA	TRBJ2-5	CASSGTGTAWETQYF	TGTGCCAGCAGCGGCACCGGGACTGCGTGGGAGACCCAGTACTTC
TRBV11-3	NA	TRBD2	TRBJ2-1	CASSYRSSGLSSYNEQFF	TGTGCCAGCAGCTACCGCTCTAGCGGGCTCTCCTCCTACAATGAGCAGTTCTTC
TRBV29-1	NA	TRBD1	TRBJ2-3	CSVRGETGVGTDTQYF	TGCAGCGTTCGGGGCGAGACAGGGGTTGGTACAGATACGCAGTATTTT
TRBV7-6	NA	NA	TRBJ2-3	CASSLGFWESWTDTQYF	TGTGCCAGCAGCTTAGGATTTTGGGAAAGTTGGACAGATACGCAGTATTTT
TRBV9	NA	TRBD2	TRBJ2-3	CASSVSGSPDTQYF	TGTGCCAGCAGCGTCAGCGGGAGCCCAGATACGCAGTATTTT
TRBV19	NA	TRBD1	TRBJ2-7	CASSIGTGDEQYF	TGTGCCAGTAGTATTGGGACAGGGGACGAGCAGTACTTC
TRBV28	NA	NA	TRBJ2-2	CASSVKGWANTGELFF	TGTGCCAGCAGTGTTAAGGGCTGGGCGAACACCGGGGAGCTGTTTTTT
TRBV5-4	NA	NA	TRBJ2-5	CASSLTGLQETQYF	TGTGCCAGCAGCTTGACAGGGCTCCAAGAGACCCAGTACTTC
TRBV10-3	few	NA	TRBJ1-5	CAINQGNQPQHF	TGTGCCATCAATCAGGGCAATCAGCCCCAGCATTTT
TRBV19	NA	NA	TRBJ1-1	CASGPDTEAFF	TGTGCCAGTGGACCGGACACTGAAGCTTTCTTT
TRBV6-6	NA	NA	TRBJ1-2	CASSYSSQLYGYTF	TGTGCCAGCAGTTACTCGAGCCAGCTCTATGGCTACACCTTC
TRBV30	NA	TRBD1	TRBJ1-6	CAWKSGGYNSPLHF	TGTGCCTGGAAGTCAGGGGGCTATAATTCACCCCTCCACTTT
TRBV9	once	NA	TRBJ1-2	CASSVAPLGNYGYTF	TGTGCCAGCAGCGTAGCGCCGTTGGGGAACTATGGCTACACCTTC
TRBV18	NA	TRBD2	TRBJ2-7	CASSPLAGFYEQYF	TGTGCCAGCTCCCCCCTAGCGGGGTTCTACGAGCAGTACTTC
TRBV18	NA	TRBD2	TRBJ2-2	CASSPYVLAGNTGELFF	TGTGCCAGCTCACCATACGTGCTAGCGGGAAACACCGGGGAGCTGTTTTTT
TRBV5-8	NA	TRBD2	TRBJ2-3	CANNRDGTNTDTQYF	TGTGCCAACAACAGAGACGGGACTAACACAGATACGCAGTATTTT
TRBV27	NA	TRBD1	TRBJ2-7	CASSAGQGTYEQYF	TGTGCCAGCAGTGCCGGACAGGGTACCTACGAGCAGTACTTC
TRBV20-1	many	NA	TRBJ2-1	CSASKRDEQFF	TGCAGTGCTTCAAAGAGGGATGAGCAGTTCTTC
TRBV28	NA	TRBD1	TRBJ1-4	CASSRGDRSDEKLFF	TGTGCCAGCAGTCGGGGGGACAGGTCCGATGAAAAACTGTTTTTT
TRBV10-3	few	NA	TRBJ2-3	CAISEVGQGTDTQYF	TGTGCCATCAGTGAGGTAGGGCAGGGCACAGATACGCAGTATTTT
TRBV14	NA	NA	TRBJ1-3	CASSQGGTAYSGNTIYF	TGTGCCAGCAGCCAAGGCGGGACGGCCTACTCTGGAAACACCATATATTTT
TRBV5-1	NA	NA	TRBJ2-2	CASRSGTANTGELFF	TGCGCCAGCAGATCCGGGACGGCGAACACCGGGGAGCTGTTTTTT
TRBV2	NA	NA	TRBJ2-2	CASSELSEYTGELFF	TGTGCCAGCAGTGAATTATCCGAGTACACCGGGGAGCTGTTTTTT
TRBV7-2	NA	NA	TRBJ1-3	CASSLEGRSGNTIYF	TGTGCCAGCAGCTTAGAGGGACGGTCTGGAAACACCATATATTTT
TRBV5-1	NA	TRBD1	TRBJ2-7	CASSLGGTGNEQYF	TGCGCCAGCAGCTTGGGGGGGACAGGGAACGAGCAGTACTTC
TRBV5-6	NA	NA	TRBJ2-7	CASSSRQVDLEQYF	TGTGCCAGCAGCTCTCGACAGGTCGATCTCGAGCAGTACTTC
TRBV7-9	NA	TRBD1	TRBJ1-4	CASSPWTGGEDEKLFF	TGTGCCAGCAGCCCCTGGACAGGGGGCGAGGATGAAAAACTGTTTTTT
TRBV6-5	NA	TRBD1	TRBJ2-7	CASSYDRGNEQYF	TGTGCCAGCAGTTACGACAGGGGTAACGAGCAGTACTTC
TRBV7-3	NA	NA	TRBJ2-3	CASSSLGGGGPDTQYF	TGTGCCAGCAGCTCTCTCGGGGGCGGGGGTCCAGATACGCAGTATTTT
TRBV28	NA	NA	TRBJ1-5	CASRATGMSNQPQHF	TGTGCCAGCAGGGCTACAGGGATGAGCAATCAGCCCCAGCATTTT
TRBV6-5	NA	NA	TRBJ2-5	CASRPQLGQETQYF	TGTGCCAGCAGACCTCAACTAGGACAAGAGACCCAGTACTTC
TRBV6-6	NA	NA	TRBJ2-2	CASLKDRNTGELFF	TGTGCCAGCTTGAAGGACCGGAACACCGGGGAGCTGTTTTTT
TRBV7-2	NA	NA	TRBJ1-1	CASSFIGSEAFF	TGTGCCAGCAGCTTCATAGGCTCTGAAGCTTTCTTT
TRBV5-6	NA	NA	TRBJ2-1	CASSSPPRVREQFF	TGTGCCAGCAGCTCACCCCCCCGGGTTCGGGAGCAGTTCTTC